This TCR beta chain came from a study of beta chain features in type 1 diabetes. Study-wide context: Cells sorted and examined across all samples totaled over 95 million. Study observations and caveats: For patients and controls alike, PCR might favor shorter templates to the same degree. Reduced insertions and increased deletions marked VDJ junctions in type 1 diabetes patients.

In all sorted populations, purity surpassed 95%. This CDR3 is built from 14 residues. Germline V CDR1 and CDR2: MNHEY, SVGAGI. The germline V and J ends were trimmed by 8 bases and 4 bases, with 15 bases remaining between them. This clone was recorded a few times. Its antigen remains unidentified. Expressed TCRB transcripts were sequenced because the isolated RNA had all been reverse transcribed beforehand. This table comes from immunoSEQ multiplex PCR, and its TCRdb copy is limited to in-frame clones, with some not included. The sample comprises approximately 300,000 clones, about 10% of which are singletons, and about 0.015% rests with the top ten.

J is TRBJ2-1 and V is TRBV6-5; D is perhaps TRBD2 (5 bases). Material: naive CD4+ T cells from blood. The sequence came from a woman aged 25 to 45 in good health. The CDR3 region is CASFAPTGYNEQFF. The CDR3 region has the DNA TGTGCCAGCTTCGCACCTACGGGGTACAATGAGCAGTTCTTC.